This is a list of T cell receptor beta chains from one sample in a study of CD8 T cells in Susac syndrome. TCRdb fed the immunoSEQ multiplex PCR reads into MiXCR, producing one record per CDR3 protein. This sample has approximately 150,000 distinct CDR3 sequences; around 75% occur once, and the top ten carry 0.45% to 0.65%. Sequencing used CD8+ T cells from PBMCs. Receptors were obtained from a human donor with multiple sclerosis. Each CDR3 is given with its conserved first and last residue. A D gene is named only where the DNA matches it firmly. Only some rows state a clone size, as once, few, many or a class for expanded clones.

cdr3_aa | v_call | d_call | j_call | clone_size
CARTTGVITEAFF | TRBV5-3 | - | TRBJ1-1 | -
CASSYWGGGARDEQFF | TRBV6-5 | TRBD2 | TRBJ2-1 | -
CASSLVQGEWETQYF | TRBV5-5 | - | TRBJ2-5 | -
CASSMWEAQVTNSPLHF | TRBV19 | - | TRBJ1-6 | -
CASSIQGAKTEAFF | TRBV5-5 | TRBD1 | TRBJ1-1 | once
CASSLRGALSYEQYF | TRBV28 | - | TRBJ2-7 | -
CATSDPGGSGKGNEQFF | TRBV24-1 | TRBD2 | TRBJ2-1 | -
CASSFSGRSDEQFF | TRBV7-2 | TRBD2 | TRBJ2-1 | -
CASSQSTVSYEQYF | TRBV4-1 | - | TRBJ2-7 | -
CASSPVSEGGKYGYTF | TRBV4-3 | - | TRBJ1-2 | few
CASSSDRYIQYF | TRBV4-3 | - | TRBJ2-4 | -
CASSIDKSSYNEQFF | TRBV19 | - | TRBJ2-1 | -
CASSISEDGAFF | TRBV19 | - | TRBJ1-1 | -
CASSVGRTGNQPQHF | TRBV28 | - | TRBJ1-5 | -
CASSSLAGGYNEQFF | TRBV6-2/TRBV6-3 | TRBD2 | TRBJ2-1 | -
CASSPGTGVFF | TRBV6-1 | TRBD1 | TRBJ2-1 | few
CASSPLGGEVYNEQFF | TRBV9 | TRBD2 | TRBJ2-1 | -
CASSLFLVGRDQPQHF | TRBV12-3/TRBV12-4 | - | TRBJ1-5 | -
CASSIDFGQYLFF | TRBV19 | - | TRBJ2-1 | -
CASSLESGDTQYF | TRBV7-2 | - | TRBJ2-3 | -
CASSEPGTPNTEAFF | TRBV25-1 | - | TRBJ1-1 | -
CASTATGTFYQPQHF | TRBV6-1 | TRBD1 | TRBJ1-5 | few
CASSIGGLTGELFF | TRBV19 | - | TRBJ2-2 | once